This TCR beta chain stems from a study of blood T cells in healthy people across ages. General study points: Unsorted PBMCs blocked a conclusive comparison of naive and antigen-experienced cells. Older age coincided with a roughly linear decline in TCR beta diversity per million T cells.

This clonotype was recorded a few times. Its antigen is currently unknown. Unmatched junction bases numbered 11, after V lost 0 bases and J lost 4 bases. The CDR3 consists of 19 residues. In germline, CDR1 is LGHDT, CDR2 YNNKEL (reference sequence). A J-beta primer mix and a sample-barcoded 5' primer were used in a second PCR of about 7 to 12 cycles. TCRdb reanalysed the 5' RACE reads using MiXCR and keeps one entry per CDR3 protein. The table has fewer than 1.5 million distinct CDR3 sequences, approximately 40% seen once; the top ten hold less than 8%. The chain combines TRBV3-1 with TRBJ2-7, with 14 bases lining up with TRBD2. This TCR came from a woman aged 18-29 years in good health. Material for sequencing was blood. The CDR3: CASSQDVPGLAGGRYEQYF. The CDR3 region has the DNA TGTGCCAGCAGCCAAGATGTCCCCGGACTAGCGGGAGGTAGATACGAGCAGTACTTC.